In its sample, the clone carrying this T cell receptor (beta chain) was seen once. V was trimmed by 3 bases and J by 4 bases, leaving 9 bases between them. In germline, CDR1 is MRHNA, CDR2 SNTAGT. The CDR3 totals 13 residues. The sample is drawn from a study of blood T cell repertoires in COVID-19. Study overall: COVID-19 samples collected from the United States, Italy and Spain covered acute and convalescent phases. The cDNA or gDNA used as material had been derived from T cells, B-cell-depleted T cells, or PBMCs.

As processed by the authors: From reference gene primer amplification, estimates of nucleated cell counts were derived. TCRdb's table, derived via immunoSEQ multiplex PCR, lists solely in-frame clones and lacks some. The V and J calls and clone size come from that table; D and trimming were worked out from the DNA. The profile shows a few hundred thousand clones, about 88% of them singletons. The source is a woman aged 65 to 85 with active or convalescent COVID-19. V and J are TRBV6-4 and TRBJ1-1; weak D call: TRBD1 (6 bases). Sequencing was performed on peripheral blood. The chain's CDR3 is CASSEGRGTEAFF. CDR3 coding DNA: TGTGCCAGCAGTGAGGGCAGGGGCACTGAAGCTTTCTTT.